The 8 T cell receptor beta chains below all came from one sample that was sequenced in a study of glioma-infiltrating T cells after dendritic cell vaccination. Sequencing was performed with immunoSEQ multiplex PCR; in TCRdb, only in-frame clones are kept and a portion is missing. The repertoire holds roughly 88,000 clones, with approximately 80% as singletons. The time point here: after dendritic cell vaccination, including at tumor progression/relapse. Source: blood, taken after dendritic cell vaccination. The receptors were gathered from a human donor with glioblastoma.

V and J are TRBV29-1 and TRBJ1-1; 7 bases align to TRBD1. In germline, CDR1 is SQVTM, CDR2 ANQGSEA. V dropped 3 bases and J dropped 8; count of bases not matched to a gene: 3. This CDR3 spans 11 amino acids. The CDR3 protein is CSVENRGEAFF. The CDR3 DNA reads TGCAGCGTTGAGAACAGGGGAGAAGCTTTCTTT.

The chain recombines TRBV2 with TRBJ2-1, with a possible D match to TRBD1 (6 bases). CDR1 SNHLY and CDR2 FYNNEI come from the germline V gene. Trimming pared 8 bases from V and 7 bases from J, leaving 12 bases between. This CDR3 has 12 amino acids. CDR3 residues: CASFGQGNEQFF. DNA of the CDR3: TGTGCCAGCTTTGGTCAGGGGAATGAGCAGTTCTTC.

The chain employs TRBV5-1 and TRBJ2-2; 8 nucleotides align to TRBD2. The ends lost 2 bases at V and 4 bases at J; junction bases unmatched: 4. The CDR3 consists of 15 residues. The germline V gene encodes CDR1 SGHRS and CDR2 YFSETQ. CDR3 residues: CASSLPSGPTGELFF. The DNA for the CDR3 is TGCGCCAGCAGCTTACCTAGCGGGCCCACCGGGGAGCTGTTTTTT. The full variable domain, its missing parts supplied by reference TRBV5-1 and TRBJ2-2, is KAGVTQTPRYLIKTRGQQVTLSCSPISGHRSVSWYQQTPGQGLQFLFEYFSETQRNKGNFPGRFSGRQFSNSRSEMNVSTLELGDSALYLCASSLPSGPTGELFFGEGSRLTVL.

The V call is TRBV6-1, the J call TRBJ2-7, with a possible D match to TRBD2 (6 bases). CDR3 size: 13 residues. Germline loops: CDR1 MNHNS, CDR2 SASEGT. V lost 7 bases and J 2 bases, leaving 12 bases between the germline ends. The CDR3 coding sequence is TGTGCCAGCATCCGGGGGTCCCCCTACGAGCAGTACGTC. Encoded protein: CASIRGSPYEQYV.

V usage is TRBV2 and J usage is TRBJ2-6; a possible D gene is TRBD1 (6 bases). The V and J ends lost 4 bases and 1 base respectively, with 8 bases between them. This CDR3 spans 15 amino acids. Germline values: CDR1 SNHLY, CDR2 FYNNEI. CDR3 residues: CASSVDRSGANVLTF. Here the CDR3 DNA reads TGTGCCAGCAGTGTTGACAGGTCTGGGGCCAACGTCCTGACTTTC. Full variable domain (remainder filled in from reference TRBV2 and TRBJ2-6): EPEVTQTPSHQVTQMGQEVILRCVPISNHLYFYWYRQILGQKVEFLVSFYNNEISEKSEIFDDQFSVERPDGSNFTLKIRSTKLEDSAMYFCASSVDRSGANVLTFGAGSRLTVL.

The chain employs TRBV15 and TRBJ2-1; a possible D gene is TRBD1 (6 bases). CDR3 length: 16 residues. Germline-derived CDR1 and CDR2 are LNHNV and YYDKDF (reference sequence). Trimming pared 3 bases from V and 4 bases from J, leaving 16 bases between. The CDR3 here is CATSRKGVEGYNEQFF. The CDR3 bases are TGTGCCACCAGCAGGAAGGGGGTGGAAGGGTACAATGAGCAGTTCTTC.

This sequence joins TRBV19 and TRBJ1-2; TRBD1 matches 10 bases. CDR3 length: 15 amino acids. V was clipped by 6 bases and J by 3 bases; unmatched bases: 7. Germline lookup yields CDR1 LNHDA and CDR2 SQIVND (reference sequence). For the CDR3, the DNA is TGTGCCAGTAGATGGGGGGACAGGGGTGACTATGGCTACACCTTC. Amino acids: CASRWGDRGDYGYTF.

In DNA, the CDR3 is TGTGCCAGTAGTAGACTCGACGGGGGAGATACGCAGTATTTT. The encoded protein is CASSRLDGGDTQYF. V gene TRBV19 combines with J gene TRBJ2-3, with TRBD2 as a possible D gene (6 bases). The CDR3 contains 14 residues. CDR1 and CDR2 from the germline V gene are LNHDA and SQIVND (reference sequence). V lost 4 bases and J lost 5, with 13 bases in between. The whole variable domain, remainder taken from reference TRBV19 and TRBJ2-3, is DGGITQSPKYLFRKEGQNVTLSCEQNLNHDAMYWYRQDPGQGLRLIYYSQIVNDFQKGDIAEGYSVSREKKESFPLTVTSAQKNPTAFYLCASSRLDGGDTQYFGPGTRLTVL.